The following is a T cell receptor beta chain sequence with its context. In the original workflow: Amplifying reference gene primers gave estimates of nucleated cell counts. Repertoires were generated with immunoSEQ multiplex PCR, while TCRdb's copy carries only in-frame clones and drops some. V, J and clone size were drawn from that table, and D and trimming were deduced from the DNA. The table shows about 150,000 clones, with over 65% occurring only once. CDR1 KGHSH and CDR2 LQKENI come from the germline V gene. The CDR3 covers 12 residues. Trimming cost V 3 bases and J 5 bases, with 6 bases left between them. This record comes from a study of blood T cell repertoires in COVID-19. Study summary: COVID-19 samples from acute and convalescent phases originated in the United States, Italy and Spain. T cells, B-cell-depleted T cells, or PBMCs supplied cDNA or gDNA.

The rearrangement links TRBV18 to TRBJ2-3; D gene ambiguous. Sequenced sample: peripheral blood. The receptor was isolated from a man older than 75 with acute or convalescent COVID-19. CDR3 DNA sequence: TGTGCCAGCTCACCGCCAGGAGATACGCAGTATTTT. This codes for CASSPPGDTQYF.